This T cell receptor beta chain was documented in a study of OX40 agonist ivuxolimab in advanced cancers. Study-wide background: All patients had ivuxolimab intravenously every 2 weeks at 0.01 to 10 mg/kg.

Trimming left V 5 bases short and J 2 bases short, with 17 bases between. Per the germline V gene, CDR1 is SGHNT and CDR2 is YYREEE (reference sequence). The CDR3 is 15 residues long. The data were produced by immunoSEQ multiplex PCR, yet TCRdb's version contains in-frame clones alone and is incomplete. The sample has tens of thousands of clones, 75% to 85% seen once. The sequences come from CD4+ or CD8+ T cells sorted from blood, collected in a trial of the OX40 agonist ivuxolimab. The J gene is TRBJ2-7, the V gene TRBV5-4; D gene uncertain. The sequence came from an adult with an advanced solid tumor such as melanoma, head and neck, liver or kidney cancer. CDR3 nucleotide sequence: TGTGCCAGCAGGCCCTCCCGTGGAGCCACCTACGAGCAGTACTTC. Translating gives CASRPSRGATYEQYF.